This record looks at one TCR beta chain sequence and its context. Original data processing: Quantification of nucleated cells was approximated via reference gene primer amplification. Sequencing was performed with immunoSEQ multiplex PCR; in TCRdb, only in-frame clones are kept and a portion is missing. Clone size and V and J calls were adopted from that table, with D and trimming inferred from the DNA. The data show around 620,000 clones, with over 80% seen just once and under 0.3% held by the top ten. Trimming cost V 4 bases and J 5 bases, with 17 bases left between them. Germline V gives CDR1 MGHRA, CDR2 YSYEKL. The CDR3 extends over 16 amino acids. The data stem from a study of blood T cell repertoires in COVID-19. Study summary: The samples span acute and convalescent COVID-19 from the United States, Italy and Spain. Sources were T cells, B-cell-depleted T cells, or PBMCs; the material itself was cDNA or gDNA.

The TCR sequence derives from a woman younger than 35 with acute or convalescent COVID-19. The source material was peripheral blood. The rearrangement joins TRBV4-1 to TRBJ1-4; D remains ambiguous. As DNA, the CDR3 is TGCGCCAGCAGCCTCGCCCCCGGGATTCAAAATGAAAAACTGTTTTTT. It translates to CASSLAPGIQNEKLFF.